Included here is one T cell receptor beta chain sequence, with context. The donors were adults (healthy and HIV-negative) with no recent acute infections or vaccinations. Each sample came from a Caucasian adult donor living in Nashville, Tennessee. The study used approximately 90 million PBMCs per unsorted sample for genomic DNA. As processed by the authors: ImmunoSEQ supplied junction-only sequences lacking quality scores, so filtering was different. Some clones are missing from TCRdb's copy, which holds only in-frame ones; the method was immunoSEQ multiplex PCR. That table furnishes V, J and clone size, whereas the DNA furnished D and trimming. The table shows 450,000 to 650,000 clones, with roughly 79% occurring only once. The data were taken from a study of shared clonotypes between healthy human individuals. This clonotype originated in a woman aged 40 to 50 in good health. Some clones in this sample may be carry-over from other donors' samples. Specimen: PBMCs.

CDR3 in DNA: TGTGCCAGCAGTGATGAAGGGAGCATCTACGAGCAGTACTTC. Its translation: CASSDEGSIYEQYF. The chain joins TRBV2 to TRBJ2-7; perhaps TRBD2 as D (5 bases). The CDR3 runs 14 residues. Germline V lookup: CDR1 SNHLY, CDR2 FYNNEI. Trimming took 3 bases from V and 3 from J, leaving 12 bases between them.